This TCR beta chain was documented in a study of cytomegalovirus exposure and HLA in healthy donors. With respect to this clone: No antigen is known for it.

The J segment lost 4 bases and the V segment lost 2 bases, leaving 4 bases of the junction unmatched. This CDR3 has 14 residues. CDR1 SEHNR and CDR2 FQNEAQ come from the germline V gene (reference sequence). Study-wide findings and caveats: Altogether, 164 TCR beta chains were recorded as cytomegalovirus-associated. Reportedly, cytomegalovirus status was diagnosed with high sensitivity and specificity.

Sequencing used immunoSEQ multiplex PCR; TCRdb keeps in-frame clones, though not all of them. The sample carries tens of thousands of clones, about four fifths recorded once. The receptor comes from a woman aged 18-29 years in good health and CMV-seropositive. The sequenced sample consisted of PBMCs. The chain carries TRBV7-9 and TRBJ2-5; the match to TRBD2 covers 7 bases. CDR3 region: CASSLNGGRETQYF. CDR3 DNA sequence: TGTGCCAGCAGCTTAAACGGGGGGAGAGAGACCCAGTACTTC.